These T cell receptor beta chains were read from a single sample in a study of STAT5B mutations in CD4+ large granular lymphocyte leukemia. Produced via immunoSEQ multiplex PCR; TCRdb's table is partial and in-frame only. The table has over 30,000 clones, approximately 82% seen once. The sequenced sample consisted of CD4+ T cells from blood buffy coats. The receptors originated from a human donor in good health. Both conserved end residues are trimmed from each CDR3.

v_gene: TRBV18; j_gene: TRBJ2-7; CDR3aa: ASSPPGQGTGEQY
v_gene: TRBV6-4; j_gene: TRBJ2-3; CDR3aa: ASSDSIASSTDTQY
v_gene: TRBV7-6; j_gene: TRBJ2-1; CDR3aa: ASSPDGGSSYNEQF
v_gene: TRBV18; j_gene: TRBJ2-7; CDR3aa: ASSSGTLSYEQY
v_gene: TRBV7-8; j_gene: TRBJ2-5; CDR3aa: ASSLGQMETQY
v_gene: TRBV5-1; j_gene: TRBJ1-1; CDR3aa: ASSIGRTEAF
v_gene: TRBV28; j_gene: TRBJ2-7; CDR3aa: ASSLLGREGEQY
v_gene: TRBV7-9; j_gene: TRBJ2-1; CDR3aa: ASSPSGGSQF
v_gene: TRBV19; j_gene: TRBJ1-2; CDR3aa: ASSIAQGSNYGYT
v_gene: TRBV6-6; j_gene: TRBJ2-5; CDR3aa: ASRGGTKSETQY
v_gene: TRBV18; j_gene: TRBJ1-1; CDR3aa: ASSGITGNTEAF
v_gene: TRBV18; j_gene: TRBJ2-1; CDR3aa: ASSPRDRSEQF
v_gene: TRBV7-2; j_gene: TRBJ2-2; CDR3aa: ASSLVGTDHTGELF
v_gene: TRBV7-2; j_gene: TRBJ2-5; CDR3aa: ASSLGGTGGKGETQY
v_gene: TRBV4-1; j_gene: TRBJ2-2; CDR3aa: ASSPPGTGGVGELF
v_gene: TRBV25-1; j_gene: TRBJ1-2; CDR3aa: ASSPTGWGYT
v_gene: TRBV21-1; j_gene: TRBJ2-3; CDR3aa: ASSNPGLGVTDTQY
v_gene: TRBV5-1; j_gene: TRBJ2-5; CDR3aa: ASSLNPQETQY
v_gene: TRBV5-4; j_gene: TRBJ2-5; CDR3aa: AGGGVSGTQY
v_gene: TRBV5-4; j_gene: TRBJ2-1; CDR3aa: ASSGGSPRQHIGSEQF
v_gene: TRBV27; j_gene: TRBJ1-6; CDR3aa: ASSPKTGVYNSPLH
v_gene: TRBV19; j_gene: TRBJ2-1; CDR3aa: ASSSWTSGTSNEQF
v_gene: TRBV2; j_gene: TRBJ2-3; CDR3aa: ASSDHTDTQY
v_gene: TRBV10-2; j_gene: TRBJ1-1; CDR3aa: ASSDPPGTGNTEAF
v_gene: TRBV5-4; j_gene: TRBJ2-1; CDR3aa: ASSSSTGPQF
v_gene: TRBV7-9; j_gene: TRBJ1-5; CDR3aa: ASSPEGYQPQH
v_gene: TRBV7-8; j_gene: TRBJ1-1; CDR3aa: ASSLKSGTANTEAF
v_gene: TRBV27; j_gene: TRBJ2-5; CDR3aa: ASRRPNQETQY
v_gene: TRBV5-6; j_gene: TRBJ2-2; CDR3aa: ASSSRGRERVTGELF
v_gene: TRBV2; j_gene: TRBJ2-5; CDR3aa: AAGAGLETQY
v_gene: TRBV2; j_gene: TRBJ1-5; CDR3aa: ASSQDRADSNQPQH
v_gene: TRBV9; j_gene: TRBJ2-7; CDR3aa: ASSVGQAAYEQY
v_gene: TRBV29-1; j_gene: TRBJ2-2; CDR3aa: SARTSGGTGELF
v_gene: TRBV5-1; j_gene: TRBJ1-5; CDR3aa: ASRPTPDSNQPQH
v_gene: TRBV2; j_gene: TRBJ2-7; CDR3aa: ASQEGALSYEQY
v_gene: TRBV5-5; j_gene: TRBJ2-6; CDR3aa: ASSYRTSGGLSGANVLT
v_gene: TRBV5-4; j_gene: TRBJ2-5; CDR3aa: ASSFEYRAQETQY
v_gene: TRBV5-6; j_gene: TRBJ2-3; CDR3aa: ASSPGLNTDTQY
v_gene: TRBV29-1; j_gene: TRBJ2-7; CDR3aa: SVEGGRKSGYEQY
v_gene: TRBV4-1; j_gene: TRBJ1-2; CDR3aa: ASSLTDRDYGYT
v_gene: TRBV7-2; j_gene: TRBJ2-1; CDR3aa: ASSFKLGQGRDEQF
v_gene: TRBV29-1; j_gene: TRBJ2-7; CDR3aa: SVGGGQGLLVDEQY
v_gene: TRBV5-1; j_gene: TRBJ1-2; CDR3aa: ASSLVSQSYGYT
v_gene: TRBV2; j_gene: TRBJ2-1; CDR3aa: ASSVRSDEQF
v_gene: TRBV7-2; j_gene: TRBJ2-7; CDR3aa: ASSSQGANEQY
v_gene: TRBV19; j_gene: TRBJ2-7; CDR3aa: AIPGTEFSYEQY
v_gene: TRBV2; j_gene: TRBJ2-7; CDR3aa: ASRVSGSTDEQY
v_gene: TRBV11-2; j_gene: TRBJ2-7; CDR3aa: ASSLDGTGGYEQY
v_gene: TRBV5-6; j_gene: TRBJ2-3; CDR3aa: ASSVVQGAADTQY
v_gene: TRBV7-3; j_gene: TRBJ2-2; CDR3aa: ASSLNLDRGQNGELF
v_gene: TRBV5-6; j_gene: TRBJ2-5; CDR3aa: ASTTGGRQETQY
v_gene: TRBV7-8; j_gene: TRBJ1-1; CDR3aa: ASSRRQGNTEAF
v_gene: TRBV9; j_gene: TRBJ1-2; CDR3aa: ASSATEVGGYT
v_gene: TRBV7-6; j_gene: TRBJ1-2; CDR3aa: ASSLSSTPVNGYT
v_gene: TRBV9; j_gene: TRBJ2-5; CDR3aa: ASSRGGYETQY
v_gene: TRBV27; j_gene: TRBJ2-6; CDR3aa: ASSLLTSGDRSGANVLT
v_gene: TRBV4-1; j_gene: TRBJ1-2; CDR3aa: ASSQVQGANPYGYT
v_gene: TRBV11-3; j_gene: TRBJ2-1; CDR3aa: ASSLVTQGPGGQF
v_gene: TRBV2; j_gene: TRBJ1-5; CDR3aa: ASSESGYSNQPQH